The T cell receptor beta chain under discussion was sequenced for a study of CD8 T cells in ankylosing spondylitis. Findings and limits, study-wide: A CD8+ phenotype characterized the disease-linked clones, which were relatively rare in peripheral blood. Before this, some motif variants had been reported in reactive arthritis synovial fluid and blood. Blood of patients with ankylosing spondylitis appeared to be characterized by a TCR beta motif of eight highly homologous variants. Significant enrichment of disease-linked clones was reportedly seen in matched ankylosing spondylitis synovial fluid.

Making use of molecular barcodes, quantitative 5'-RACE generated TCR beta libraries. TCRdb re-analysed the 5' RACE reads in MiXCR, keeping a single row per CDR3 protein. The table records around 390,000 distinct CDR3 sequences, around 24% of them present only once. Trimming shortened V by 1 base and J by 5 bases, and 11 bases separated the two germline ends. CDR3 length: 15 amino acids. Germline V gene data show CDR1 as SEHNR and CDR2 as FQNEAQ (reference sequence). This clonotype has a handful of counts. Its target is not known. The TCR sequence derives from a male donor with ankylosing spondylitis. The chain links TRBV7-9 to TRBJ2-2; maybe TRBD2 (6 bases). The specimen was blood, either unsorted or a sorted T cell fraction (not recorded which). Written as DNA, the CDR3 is TGTGCCAGCAGCTTAGACCGGGACTTTACCGGGGAGCTGTTTTTT. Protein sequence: CASSLDRDFTGELFF.